These 5 T cell receptor beta chains came from one sample sequenced in a study of Graves' ophthalmopathy and Graves' hyperthyroidism (dated by TCRdb to the late 2010s). This sample was sequenced with an Illumina HiSeq 2000. For repertoire sequencing, TCR beta CDR3 regions were amplified from RNA transcripts. HTBI primers and the Qiagen OneStep RT-PCR kit were used in a first-round RT-PCR, which was followed by a second-round multiplex PCR, size selection and purification. Using fastp trimming at Q25 and MiXCR clonotype assembly, TCRdb reanalyzed the public sequencing data and kept in-frame beta chains. Rows with one shared CDR3 protein collapse into an entry with the most common genes and DNA. The sample table contains about 200,000 distinct CDR3 sequences; only one count was recorded for approximately 29% of them. The biggest ten clones account for approximately 8.2% of the sample. Sequences were obtained from peripheral blood. The receptors were gathered from a man aged 50 to 59 with Graves' ophthalmopathy. Donor details come from another sample of the same person, matched by shared clones.

This clonotype was seen more than once but under ten times. This chain connects TRBV30 to TRBJ1-1; TRBD1 might be the D (5 bases). V lost 0 bases to trimming and J lost 5 bases, with 10 bases between them. This CDR3 has 13 amino acids. Per the germline V gene, CDR1 is GTSNPN and CDR2 is SVGIG (reference sequence). The CDR3 spells CAWSVGGGTEAFF. In nucleotides, the CDR3 is TGTGCCTGGAGTGTGGGGGGGGGGACTGAAGCTTTCTTT.

This clonotype was seen many times. The chain carries TRBV4-2 and TRBJ1-6; D is possibly TRBD1 (6 bases). V lost 3 bases and J 6 bases, leaving 21 bases between the germline ends. The CDR3 spans 18 residues. Germline CDR1 reads LGHNA; CDR2 reads YNFKEQ. CDR3 amino acids: CASSQSTLRTDANSPLHF. Here the CDR3 DNA reads TGTGCCAGCAGCCAGTCAACTCTCAGGACAGATGCTAATTCACCCCTCCACTTT.

This clonotype was seen ten or more times. The V call is TRBV19, the J call TRBJ1-2, with D possibly TRBD1 on 6 matching bases. V was shortened by 3 bases and J by 3 bases, with 8 bases between the two germline ends. CDR1 is LNHDA, CDR2 SQIVND, per germline (reference sequence). The CDR3 is made up of 13 amino acids. In DNA, the CDR3 is TGTGCCAGTAGTATGCGACAGGACTATGGCTACACCTTC. This sequence encodes CASSMRQDYGYTF.

Written as DNA, the CDR3 is TGTGCCAGCAGCGGGCCCTGGGCCACTGAAGCTTTCTTT. Protein: CASSGPWATEAFF. The chain uses TRBV6-2 or TRBV6-3 and TRBJ1-1; D not certain. V dropped 6 bases and J dropped 4 bases, with 12 bases sitting between them. The CDR3 totals 13 residues. CDR1 and CDR2 from the germline V gene are MNHEY and SVGEGT.

This clonotype was observed a handful of times. The chain employs TRBV6-1 and TRBJ1-1, with 11 bases aligning to TRBD1. V dropped 7 bases and J dropped 5; count of bases not matched to a gene: 6. This CDR3 has 14 residues. Germline assignment: CDR1 MNHNS and CDR2 SASEGT. DNA for the CDR3: TGTGCCAGCATCCCGGACAGGGGGCGAACTGAAGCTTTCTTT. Protein: CASIPDRGRTEAFF.